The T cell receptor (beta chain) described here comes from a study of cytomegalovirus exposure and HLA in healthy donors. Study-level findings and limits: Per a prior analysis, the majority of TCR beta V segments were productive roughly 90% or roughly 30% of the time. CMV serostatus stood as the only immune exposure information on hand. For most TCR sequences rarity was the rule, although some public TCRs occurred in many donors.

This CDR3 comprises 18 residues. Germline CDR1 is KGHSH and CDR2 is LQKENI. Trimming stripped 2 bases from V and 0 bases from J, with 19 bases between. The study ran its PCR with 60 Vbeta and 13 Jbeta primers. Profiled with immunoSEQ multiplex PCR; TCRdb holds only in-frame clones, not every one. The sample lists around 190,000 clones; around three quarters were seen once. In the case of this clone: Its specificity is unknown.

The sample was PBMCs. The V call is TRBV18, the J call TRBJ2-5; D is undetermined. This sequence was found in a man aged 40-49 years in good health and CMV-seronegative. CDR3 loop: CASSPGLVANGDQETQYF. CDR3 DNA sequence: TGTGCCAGCTCACCAGGGTTGGTCGCCAACGGAGACCAAGAGACCCAGTACTTC. Based on the CDR3 plus reference TRBV18 and TRBJ2-5, the full variable domain is NAGVMQNPRHLVRRRGQEARLRCSPMKGHSHVYWYRQLPEEGLKFMVYLQKENIIDESGMPKERFSAEFPKEGPSILRIQQVVRGDSAAYFCASSPGLVANGDQETQYFGPGTRLLVL.